The 15 T cell receptor beta chains below were found in one sample sequenced in a study of OX40 agonist ivuxolimab in advanced cancers. Data came from immunoSEQ multiplex PCR; TCRdb stores just in-frame clones and leaves some out. This sample carries about 60,000 clones, about four fifths of them seen once, and the ten largest clones take around 2%. Sequenced here: CD4+ or CD8+ T cells sorted from blood, sampled in a trial of the OX40 agonist ivuxolimab. The receptors derive from an adult with an advanced solid tumor such as melanoma, head and neck, liver or kidney cancer.

V and J are TRBV29-1 and TRBJ2-4; perhaps D is TRBD1 or TRBD2 (7 bases each). The V and J ends lost 2 bases and 7 bases respectively, with 9 bases between them. The CDR3 has 12 residues. Germline-derived CDR1 and CDR2 are SQVTM and ANQGSEA. CDR3 nucleotides: TGCAGCGTTGAACAGGGGGGGAACATTCAGTACTTC. Protein product: CSVEQGGNIQYF.

The chain is built from TRBV5-1 and TRBJ2-5; D unclear. CDR1 and CDR2 from the germline V gene are SGHRS and YFSETQ. CDR3 length: 15 amino acids. Trimming took 0 bases from V and 2 from J, leaving 11 bases between them. The CDR3 loop is CASSLGQLKQETQYF. CDR3 sequence (DNA): TGCGCCAGCAGCTTGGGGCAGTTGAAACAAGAGACCCAGTACTTC.

The CDR3 protein is CASSPQRASVYEQYF. Written as DNA, the CDR3 is TGTGCCAGCAGCCCCCAGCGAGCCTCGGTTTACGAGCAGTACTTC. The V call is TRBV11-1, the J call TRBJ2-7; D is uncertain. V was cut by 5 bases and J by 4 bases, with 18 bases left in between. The germline V gene has CDR1 SGHAT and CDR2 FQDESV (reference sequence). The CDR3 covers 15 residues.

The V call is TRBV18, the J call TRBJ2-1; possibly TRBD2 for D (5 bases). Trimming took 3 bases from V and 10 from J, leaving 13 bases between them. This CDR3 has 13 amino acids. Germline CDR1 is KGHSH and CDR2 is LQKENI. CDR3 nucleotides: TGTGCCAGCTCACCGATAGCGCCGGGAGAGCAGTTCTTC. As protein: CASSPIAPGEQFF.

The CDR3 sequence is CASSPRRGQDTGELFF. Written as DNA, the CDR3 is TGTGCCAGCAGCCCACGTCGAGGACAGGACACCGGGGAGCTGTTTTTT. This chain links TRBV7-9 with TRBJ2-2; 7 nucleotides line up with TRBD1. Germline-derived CDR1 and CDR2 are SEHNR and FQNEAQ (reference sequence). This CDR3 is built from 16 residues. V was clipped by 5 bases and J by 3 bases; unmatched bases: 9.

V gene TRBV6-1 combines with J gene TRBJ1-3; D is unclear. This CDR3 comprises 15 residues. V lost 2 bases and J lost 2, with 10 bases in between. Germline assignment: CDR1 MNHNS and CDR2 SASEGT. CDR3 coding DNA: TGTGCCAGCAGTGAAATCAGGTCCCCTGGAAACACCATATATTTT. Amino acid sequence: CASSEIRSPGNTIYF.

In its sample, this clone was seen a few times. The gene calls are TRBV7-2 and TRBJ1-6; D not resolved. CDR1 is SGHTA, CDR2 FQGNSA, per germline. This CDR3 is built from 13 residues. V was shortened by 1 base and J by 7 bases, with 5 bases between the two germline ends. CDR3 region: CASSLETNSPLHF. The CDR3 region has the DNA TGTGCCAGCAGCTTAGAGACGAATTCACCCCTCCACTTT.

V is TRBV5-4 and J is TRBJ2-2; TRBD2 agrees at 10 bases. Germline assignment: CDR1 SGHNT and CDR2 YYREEE (reference sequence). The CDR3 is 15 amino acids. V lost 0 bases to trimming and J lost 8 bases; unmatched junction nucleotides: 4. The CDR3 DNA sequence: TGTGCCAGCAGCTTGGTGGCTAGCGGGAGAGGGGAGCTGTTTTTT. It specifies CASSLVASGRGELFF.

V and J are TRBV2 and TRBJ1-1; TRBD1 matches 9 bases. Germline values: CDR1 SNHLY, CDR2 FYNNEI. V was clipped by 7 bases and J by 4 bases; unmatched bases: 7. The CDR3 sequence is 14 residues long. The CDR3 nucleotides read TGTGCCAGCATGTGGGACAGGGAGGGCACTGAAGCTTTCTTT. As protein: CASMWDREGTEAFF.

This chain links TRBV7-3 with TRBJ2-1; perhaps TRBD2 as D (6 bases). Germline CDR1 and CDR2: SGHTA and FQGTGA. V lost 5 bases and J 5 bases, leaving 19 bases between the germline ends. The CDR3 totals 16 residues. Written as DNA, the CDR3 is TGTGCCAGCAGCCCCCGCGAAGCGGGCCACCACAATGAGCAGTTCTTC. Translation gives CASSPREAGHHNEQFF.

CDR3 sequence reads: CASSPRGAGGYTF. The CDR3 DNA reads TGTGCCAGCAGCCCGCGGGGGGCGGGGGGCTACACCTTC. The chain has TRBV7-6 and TRBJ1-2; the D gene is possibly TRBD1 (6 bases). The CDR3 spans 13 residues. Germline assignment: CDR1 SGHVS and CDR2 FNYEAQ. Trimming removed 5 bases at V and 8 bases at J, with 15 bases between. Complete variable domain (other parts from reference TRBV7-6 and TRBJ1-2): GAGVSQSPRYKVTKRGQDVALRCDPISGHVSLYWYRQALGQGPEFLTYFNYEAQQDKSGLPNDRFSAERPEGSISTLTIQRTEQRDSAMYRCASSPRGAGGYTFGSGTRLTVV.

The genes are TRBV10-3 and TRBJ2-1; no definite D call. This CDR3 comprises 14 residues. In germline, CDR1 is ENHRY, CDR2 SYGVKD. V was cut by 0 bases and J by 3 bases, with 6 bases left in between. This chain's CDR3 is CAISESKGYNEQFF. In DNA, the CDR3 is TGTGCCATCAGTGAGTCGAAAGGCTACAATGAGCAGTTCTTC.

CDR3 residues: CASSRGRLGGSQSTGELFF. CDR3 nucleotide sequence: TGTGCCAGCAGCCGGGGTAGACTTGGCGGGAGTCAAAGCACCGGGGAGCTGTTTTTT. The rearrangement joins TRBV14 to TRBJ2-2, with 7 bases matching TRBD2. V trimming: 4 bases; J trimming: 4 bases; junction bases outside the gene matches: 18. The CDR3 runs to 19 residues. CDR1 and CDR2 from the germline V gene are SGHDN and FVKESK.

V gene TRBV5-1 combines with J gene TRBJ2-5, with a tentative D call TRBD2 (5 bases). Germline V lookup: CDR1 SGHRS, CDR2 YFSETQ. V was cut by 0 bases and J by 5 bases, with 14 bases left in between. The CDR3 is 15 residues long. The CDR3 nucleotides are TGCGCCAGCAGCTTGGTGGGGTTGTTAGCGGAGACCCAGTACTTC. It is translated as CASSLVGLLAETQYF.

V gene TRBV30 combines with J gene TRBJ2-5; no definite D call. There are 13 residues in the CDR3. CDR1 GTSNPN and CDR2 SVGIG come from the germline V gene (reference sequence). V lost 1 base and J lost 4, with 10 bases in between. The CDR3 coding sequence is TGTGCCTGGAGTGCCCAGTATGGAGAGACCCAGTACTTC. Translating gives CAWSAQYGETQYF.